The 26 T cell receptor beta chains reported below all come from one sample, sequenced in a study of shared clonotypes between healthy human individuals. Measured with immunoSEQ multiplex PCR; TCRdb has only the in-frame clones, and not every one. Here the sample spans approximately 710,000 clones, around 90% being singletons. Source material: memory CD8+ T cells from PBMCs. Subset here: CD45RO+ cells pooled with CCR7-negative TemRA cells. The receptors derive from a man between 18 and 29 years old in good health. Some clones in this sample may be carry-over from other donors' samples.

The chain carries TRBV28 and TRBJ2-7; D is possibly TRBD1 or TRBD2 (5 bases each). Germline CDR1 is MDHEN and CDR2 is SYDVKM. The CDR3 sequence is 14 residues long. V was pared by 3 bases and J by 2 bases, with 11 bases between. CDR3 nucleotides: TGTGCCAGCAGTTTTTTCCAGGGAGCCTACGAGCAGTACTTC. Protein product: CASSFFQGAYEQYF.

This clone was counted only a few times. The chain combines TRBV4-2 with TRBJ1-5; TRBD1 agrees at 9 bases. The V and J ends lost 4 bases and 5 bases, in that order; junction bases with no gene match: 3. Germline-derived CDR1 and CDR2 are LGHNA and YNFKEQ. CDR3 length equals 14 residues. CDR3 protein: CASSPQGADQPQHF. The CDR3 DNA follows: TGTGCCAGCAGCCCACAGGGGGCTGATCAGCCCCAGCATTTT.

This clone was seen only once. The chain is built from TRBV7-8 and TRBJ2-3; perhaps D is TRBD1 or TRBD2 (5 bases each). V shed 4 bases and J shed 6 bases, with 20 bases lying between them. Germline V lookup: CDR1 SGHVS, CDR2 FQNEAQ. This CDR3 is 16 amino acids long. CDR3 coding DNA: TGTGCCAGCAGCTCCGGACTGAGGGACCGCGACGATACGCAGTATTTT. Protein: CASSSGLRDRDDTQYF.

This clone was picked up a small number of times. The sample carries other DNA sequences with the same CDR3. The chain combines TRBV30 with TRBJ1-1; D may be TRBD1 (5 bases). This CDR3 spans 13 amino acids. Germline values: CDR1 GTSNPN, CDR2 SVGIG (reference sequence). V was pared by 0 bases and J by 4 bases, with 9 bases between. The CDR3 here is CAWSVTGGTEAFF. Written as DNA, the CDR3 is TGTGCCTGGAGTGTTACCGGGGGCACTGAAGCTTTCTTT.

With respect to this clone: The same CDR3 also results from other DNA sequences found in this sample. V and J are TRBV27 and TRBJ1-1; D not certain. CDR1 and CDR2 from the germline V gene are MNHEY and SMNVEV (reference sequence). Trimming stripped 3 bases from V and 1 base from J, with 6 bases between. The CDR3 runs 13 residues. CDR3: CASSLVENTEAFF. The DNA for the CDR3 is TGTGCCAGCAGTTTGGTCGAGAACACTGAAGCTTTCTTT.

The gene calls are TRBV5-6 and TRBJ2-2, with 10 bases aligning to TRBD2. The junction had 6 bases not matched to a gene; V was cut back by 4 bases and J by 3 bases. CDR1 is SGHDT, CDR2 YYEEEE, per germline. This CDR3 is 16 amino acids long. The CDR3 sequence is CASSLSLAGDTGELFF. In DNA form, the CDR3 reads TGTGCCAGCAGCCTATCTCTAGCGGGAGACACCGGGGAGCTGTTTTTT.

On this clone: A far bigger clonotype differs at one base, so this is likely a read error. The chain recombines TRBV7-3 with TRBJ2-1, with a tentative D call TRBD2 (6 bases). CDR3 length: 15 amino acids. The germline V gene encodes CDR1 SGHTA and CDR2 FQGTGA. The CDR3 nucleotides are TGTGTCAGCAGCCCGGACGGGAGCTCCTACAATGAGCAGTTCTTC. Its translation: CVSSPDGSSYNEQFF.

The V gene is TRBV2, the J gene TRBJ2-3; 7 positions agree with TRBD2. Germline V gene data show CDR1 as SNHLY and CDR2 as FYNNEI. This CDR3 comprises 14 residues. Trimming cost V 10 bases and J 1 base; bases outside gene matches: 8. CDR3 in DNA: TGTGCCACCCGGGGCGGGAGAGGCACAGATACGCAGTATTTT. This codes for CATRGGRGTDTQYF.

The genes are TRBV14 and TRBJ2-1; TRBD2 agrees at 12 bases. Trimming at V came to 5 bases and at J to 5 bases, leaving 7 bases not matched to a gene. The CDR3 has 16 amino acids. From germline, CDR1 is SGHDN and CDR2 FVKESK. CDR3 nucleotide sequence: TGTGCCAGCAGCGCCTTCAGACTAGCGGGAGACAATGAGCAGTTCTTC. It is translated as CASSAFRLAGDNEQFF. The full variable domain, rest sourced from reference TRBV14 and TRBJ2-1, is EAGVTQFPSHSVIEKGQTVTLRCDPISGHDNLYWYRRVMGKEIKFLLHFVKESKQDESGMPNNRFLAERTGGTYSTLKVQPAELEDSGVYFCASSAFRLAGDNEQFFGPGTRLTVL.

The chain employs TRBV11-2 and TRBJ2-4; TRBD2 agrees at 8 bases. Germline trimming cut 1 base from V and 6 bases from J; bases unmatched to any gene: 8. The CDR3 is 16 amino acids. Germline CDR1 is SGHAT and CDR2 is FQNNGV. CDR3 residues: CASSLVNGRAGNIQYF. DNA for the CDR3: TGTGCCAGCAGCTTAGTGAACGGGAGGGCTGGAAACATTCAGTACTTC.

This clone was counted a single time. The chain couples TRBV9 to TRBJ2-7, with 9 bases identical to TRBD1. In germline, CDR1 is SGDLS, CDR2 YYNGEE. The CDR3 contains 15 residues. Trimming cost V 4 bases and J 4 bases; bases outside gene matches: 9. The CDR3 is CASSTGTGRGYEQYF. Written as DNA, the CDR3 is TGTGCCAGCAGCACAGGGACAGGGCGGGGGTACGAGCAGTACTTC.

This chain's CDR3 is CASSSRTSGTVGFF. As DNA, the CDR3 is TGTGCCAGCAGCTCAAGGACTAGCGGAACCGTCGGCTTCTTC. The chain has TRBV7-9 and TRBJ2-1, with 10 bases identical to TRBD2. CDR1 SEHNR and CDR2 FQNEAQ come from the germline V gene (reference sequence). After removal of 4 bases from V and 16 bases from J, the junction contained 13 bases not matched to a gene. CDR3 length: 14 residues.

This clone was counted a few times. The rearrangement joins TRBV4-3 to TRBJ1-4; D is possibly TRBD1 (6 bases). CDR1 is LGHNA, CDR2 YSLEER, per germline. Trimming pared 1 base from V and 6 bases from J, leaving 12 bases between. The CDR3 totals 15 residues. The CDR3 is CASSQGGGLDEKLFF. The CDR3 DNA reads TGCGCCAGCAGCCAAGGCGGGGGGCTCGATGAAAAACTGTTTTTT.

In its sample, this clone was seen once. The V gene is TRBV9, the J gene TRBJ2-1; 12 positions match TRBD2. Germline lookup yields CDR1 SGDLS and CDR2 YYNGEE. The J segment lost 0 bases and the V segment lost 3 bases, leaving 4 bases of the junction unmatched. The CDR3 totals 17 residues. The CDR3 loop is CASSEGTSGLSYNEQFF. In DNA, the CDR3 is TGTGCCAGCAGCGAGGGGACTAGCGGGCTCTCCTACAATGAGCAGTTCTTC.

The chain employs TRBV29-1 and TRBJ1-1; 8 nucleotides agree with TRBD1. The CDR3 has 15 amino acids. V was pared by 4 bases and J by 1 base, with 8 bases of the junction left unmatched. The V gene's germline CDR1 is SQVTM and CDR2 ANQGSEA. In nucleotides, the CDR3 is TGCAGCGTTGTCGGGGACAGGATGACGAACACTGAAGCTTTCTTT. Protein sequence: CSVVGDRMTNTEAFF.

The CDR3: CATGQGSPYEQYF. CDR3 nucleotides: TGTGCCACCGGACAGGGGTCCCCCTACGAGCAGTACTTC. This chain uses TRBV10-3 with TRBJ2-7; 9 nucleotides line up with TRBD1. The germline gives CDR1 ENHRY, CDR2 SYGVKD. The length of the CDR3 is 13 residues. J was trimmed by 2 bases and V by 10 bases; bases with no gene match: 6.

V gene TRBV13 combines with J gene TRBJ2-1; TRBD1 matches at 9 bases. CDR3 length: 15 amino acids. From germline, CDR1 is PRHDT and CDR2 FYEKMQ (reference sequence). V lost 3 bases to trimming and J lost 6 bases; unmatched junction nucleotides: 6. This CDR3 is CASSFTGGTGNEQFF. CDR3 nucleotides: TGTGCCAGCAGCTTCACAGGGGGCACGGGCAATGAGCAGTTCTTC.

The rearrangement links TRBV5-1 to TRBJ1-3, with unresolved D. The CDR3 is 14 amino acids. Germline CDR1 SGHRS, CDR2 YFSETQ. The V end was cut by 0 bases, the J end by 8 bases, with 12 bases between. The CDR3 DNA follows: TGCGCCAGCAGCTTGGGTGTCACGGCGGACACCATATATTTT. It specifies CASSLGVTADTIYF.

The gene calls are TRBV27 and TRBJ2-1; 7 bases map to TRBD2. The CDR3 loop spans 11 amino acids. V shed 8 bases, J shed 10 bases, and the junction held 5 bases outside the gene matches. Germline V gene sequence: CDR1 MNHEY, CDR2 SMNVEV (reference sequence). CDR3 nucleotide sequence: TGTGCCAGCGGGAGGGGCCGAGAGCAGTTCTTC. It specifies CASGRGREQFF.

This clone showed up just a few times. This specimen includes other DNA sequences encoding the same CDR3. The genes are TRBV4-3 and TRBJ2-6, with D perhaps TRBD1 (6 bases). The CDR3 is 16 amino acids. V dropped 3 bases and J dropped 4 bases, with 13 bases sitting between them. Germline lookup yields CDR1 LGHNA and CDR2 YSLEER. The CDR3 DNA is TGCGCCAGCAGCCAGGACACAGGGTCCGGGGCCAACGTCCTGACTTTC. Its translation: CASSQDTGSGANVLTF.

About this clone itself: Other nucleotide sequences from this sample produce the same CDR3. The chain has TRBV28 and TRBJ1-5; the match to TRBD1 covers 10 bases. The CDR3 loop spans 15 amino acids. The J segment lost 5 bases and the V segment lost 0 bases, leaving 1 base of the junction unmatched. The V gene's germline CDR1 is MDHEN and CDR2 SYDVKM. The CDR3 loop reads CASSLWDRGDQPQHF. CDR3 coding DNA: TGTGCCAGCAGTTTATGGGACAGGGGGGATCAGCCCCAGCATTTT.

The gene calls are TRBV11-3 and TRBJ2-3, with TRBD1 matching over 9 bases. With 4 bases clipped from V and 2 bases from J, the junction kept 4 bases outside the gene matches. The CDR3 loop spans 15 amino acids. The germline V gene encodes CDR1 SGHNT and CDR2 YENEEA. The CDR3 DNA reads TGTGCCAGCAGCTCAGGACAGGGGCTCACAGATACGCAGTATTTT. Translating it yields CASSSGQGLTDTQYF.

V usage is TRBV7-9 and J usage is TRBJ2-5; D is undetermined. Germline assignment: CDR1 SEHNR and CDR2 FQNEAQ (reference sequence). Trimming shortened V by 1 base and J by 5 bases, and 11 bases separated the two germline ends. This CDR3 is 14 amino acids long. CDR3 loop: CASSLGQSWETQYF. The CDR3 DNA follows: TGTGCCAGCAGCTTAGGCCAGTCTTGGGAGACCCAGTACTTC. The full variable domain, its missing parts supplied by reference TRBV7-9 and TRBJ2-5, is DTGVSQNPRHKITKRGQNVTFRCDPISEHNRLYWYRQTLGQGPEFLTYFQNEAQLEKSRLLSDRFSAERPKGSFSTLEIQRTEQGDSAMYLCASSLGQSWETQYFGPGTRLLVL.

V gene TRBV28 combines with J gene TRBJ2-5; 8 bases match TRBD2. The J segment lost 5 bases and the V segment lost 6 bases, leaving 17 bases of the junction unmatched. Germline-derived CDR1 and CDR2 are MDHEN and SYDVKM. There are 17 residues in the CDR3. CDR3 residues: CASRPPVPGLDGETQYF. CDR3 in DNA: TGTGCCAGCAGACCGCCGGTACCGGGACTAGATGGCGAGACCCAGTACTTC.

The J gene is TRBJ2-7, the V gene TRBV14; TRBD2 matches at 13 bases. J gave up 5 bases and V 4 bases, and 5 bases lay outside the gene matches. This CDR3 comprises 15 residues. Looked up from germline, CDR1 is SGHDN and CDR2 is FVKESK. CDR3 DNA sequence: TGTGCCAGCAGCCTATCCGGGACTAGCGGGAACGAGCAGTACTTC. Translation: CASSLSGTSGNEQYF.

On this clone: The sample has other DNA sequences that encode this CDR3 too. The rearrangement joins TRBV9 to TRBJ2-2; 7 bases are a match to TRBD2. The CDR3 length is 15 residues. In germline, CDR1 is SGDLS, CDR2 YYNGEE. Germline trimming cut 4 bases from V and 5 bases from J; bases unmatched to any gene: 8. CDR3 sequence reads: CASSPRDSGTGELFF. CDR3 bases: TGTGCCAGCAGCCCCCGGGATAGCGGGACCGGGGAGCTGTTTTTT.